This T cell receptor beta chain was captured by sequencing in a study of blood T cell repertoires in COVID-19. Looking at the study overall: COVID-19 samples, acute and convalescent, were from the United States, Italy and Spain. From T cells, B-cell-depleted T cells, or PBMCs came the material, which was cDNA or gDNA.

The ends lost 2 bases at V and 2 bases at J; junction bases unmatched: 5. CDR3 size: 15 residues. Germline loops: CDR1 MNHEY, CDR2 SVGEGT. In the source study's methods: By means of reference gene primer amplification, nucleated cell counts were estimated. Profiled with immunoSEQ multiplex PCR; TCRdb holds only in-frame clones, not every one. V and J calls and clone size are given by that table; D and trimming were obtained from the DNA. The sample holds some 150,000 clones; around 87% are singletons and the top ten take under 6%. This TCR came from a human donor in a cohort sampled during active COVID-19. The chain carries TRBV6-2 or TRBV6-3 and TRBJ2-7; 8 nucleotides match TRBD1. Sequences were obtained from peripheral blood. The CDR3 sequence is CASSYAIRGPYEQYF. The CDR3 DNA is TGTGCCAGCAGTTACGCGATCAGGGGGCCCTACGAGCAGTACTTC.